The count of the clone carrying this TCR beta chain is one. V shed 0 bases and J shed 5 bases, with 12 bases lying between them. This CDR3 contains 15 residues. Germline V gene lookup returns CDR1 SGDLS and CDR2 YYNGEE. This entry is derived from a study of cytomegalovirus exposure and HLA in healthy donors. Primers included in the PCR were 60 Vbeta and 13 Jbeta primers. Some clones are missing from TCRdb's copy, which holds only in-frame ones; the method was immunoSEQ multiplex PCR. The sample records 200,000 to 250,000 clones, more than 75% being singletons. Material: PBMCs. The clonotype originates from a girl aged 2-15 years in good health and CMV-seronegative. The chain is built from TRBV9 and TRBJ1-5; no clear D gene. CDR3 region: CASSVAGRQDQPQHF. The CDR3 DNA sequence: TGTGCCAGCAGCGTAGCCGGCAGGCAAGATCAGCCCCAGCATTTT.